Below, 19 T cell receptor beta chains from the same sample are listed, as sequenced in a study of PD-1 blockade in classical Hodgkin lymphoma. Every single patient, without exception, relapsed after autologous stem cell transplantation, and brentuximab vedotin exposure varied. TCRdb's copy holds only in-frame clones and misses some; the assay was immunoSEQ multiplex PCR. The sample gives tens of thousands of clones, approximately 91% of which show up once; approximately 22% is in the top ten. The material sequenced was peripheral blood mononuclear cells (PBMCs), taken at baseline. The receptor set was obtained from a human donor with classical Hodgkin lymphoma.

The chain recombines TRBV5-1 with TRBJ2-3, with D possibly TRBD2 on 6 matching bases. Trimming cost V 2 bases and J 2 bases, with 12 bases left between them. CDR1 is SGHRS, CDR2 YFSETQ, per germline. The CDR3 is made up of 15 amino acids. The CDR3 DNA sequence: TGCGCCAGCAGCTTTATGCGGGATCCCACAGATACGCAGTATTTT. This translates into CASSFMRDPTDTQYF. The full variable domain, in which reference TRBV5-1 and TRBJ2-3 provide the parts outside the CDR3, is KAGVTQTPRYLIKTRGQQVTLSCSPISGHRSVSWYQQTPGQGLQFLFEYFSETQRNKGNFPGRFSGRQFSNSRSEMNVSTLELGDSALYLCASSFMRDPTDTQYFGPGTRLTVL.

V is TRBV19 and J is TRBJ1-1; D possibly corresponds to TRBD1 (5 bases). V was pared by 9 bases and J by 0 bases, with 17 bases between. The germline V gene has CDR1 LNHDA and CDR2 SQIVND (reference sequence). CDR3 length: 15 amino acids. The CDR3 DNA follows: TGTGCCAGCACCAGGGAGGGTCCTTTGAACACTGAAGCTTTCTTT. It specifies CASTREGPLNTEAFF.

The gene calls are TRBV7-2 and TRBJ2-6, with 11 bases fitting TRBD1. Germline trimming cut 2 bases from V and 2 bases from J; bases unmatched to any gene: 2. The CDR3 totals 17 residues. Germline assignment: CDR1 SGHTA and CDR2 FQGNSA. CDR3 in DNA: TGTGCCAGCAGCTTACGGACAGGGGGCGCTGGGGCCAACGTCCTGACTTTC. This codes for CASSLRTGGAGANVLTF.

The V call is TRBV4-1, the J call TRBJ2-1; D gene uncertain. V was cut by 2 bases and J by 1 base, with 12 bases left in between. The germline V gene encodes CDR1 MGHRA and CDR2 YSYEKL. CDR3 size: 16 residues. The chain's CDR3 is CASSQSPAVSYNEQFF. DNA of the CDR3: TGCGCCAGCAGCCAATCCCCTGCGGTATCCTACAATGAGCAGTTCTTC.

The chain carries TRBV6-4 and TRBJ1-5; D gene uncertain. The V end lost 4 bases, the J end lost 3 bases, and 7 bases lay between the germline ends. CDR3 length: 13 residues. The germline CDR1 and CDR2 sequences are MRHNA and SNTAGT. CDR3 amino acids: CASSADLNQPQHF. CDR3 in DNA: TGTGCCAGCAGTGCCGACCTCAATCAGCCCCAGCATTTT.

This clone was picked up a small number of times. The chain uses TRBV19 and TRBJ1-2; no reliable D call. The V gene lost 9 bases and the J gene lost 2 bases, with 16 bases spanning the gap. Germline-derived CDR1 and CDR2 are LNHDA and SQIVND (reference sequence). The CDR3 has 14 residues. CDR3: CARGPGHKNYGYTF. The CDR3 DNA follows: TGTGCCAGAGGACCGGGCCACAAGAACTATGGCTACACCTTC.

The V call is TRBV5-1, the J call TRBJ1-1; D possibly corresponds to TRBD1 (5 bases). The germline V gene has CDR1 SGHRS and CDR2 YFSETQ. This CDR3 contains 15 residues. V dropped 4 bases and J dropped 4 bases, with 17 bases sitting between them. CDR3 nucleotides: TGCGCCAGCAGCCAGGGCCCCGGGTTGAGCACTGAAGCTTTCTTT. Its translation is CASSQGPGLSTEAFF.

The rearrangement links TRBV28 to TRBJ2-6; 11 bases agree with TRBD1. CDR3 length: 17 amino acids. The ends lost 6 bases at V and 0 bases at J; junction bases unmatched: 4. Germline lookup yields CDR1 MDHEN and CDR2 SYDVKM. The CDR3 DNA is TGTGCCAGCAGCTGGGGACAGGGGGGCTCTGGGGCCAACGTCCTGACTTTC. It specifies CASSWGQGGSGANVLTF.

The V gene is TRBV19, the J gene TRBJ2-7, with D unclear. Germline CDR1 is LNHDA and CDR2 is SQIVND (reference sequence). Trimming removed 3 bases from V and 3 bases from J, with 9 bases in between. CDR3 size: 13 residues. CDR3 residues: CASSIKWDYEQYF. CDR3 in DNA: TGTGCCAGTAGTATCAAATGGGACTACGAGCAGTACTTC.

This chain connects TRBV7-9 to TRBJ2-5, with a tentative D call TRBD2 (5 bases). CDR1 and CDR2 (germline): SEHNR, FQNEAQ (reference sequence). V was shortened by 5 bases and J by 5 bases, with 12 bases between the two germline ends. The CDR3 length is 13 residues. Written as DNA, the CDR3 is TGTGCCAGCAGCCCGGGAATAAGGGAGACCCAGTACTTC. Its translation is CASSPGIRETQYF.

This CDR3 reads CASRVLGGSYNEQFF. The CDR3 DNA reads as TGTGCCAGCAGGGTATTGGGAGGTTCCTACAATGAGCAGTTCTTC. This chain uses TRBV2 with TRBJ2-1; TRBD2 might be the D (6 bases). The CDR3 runs to 15 residues. V was cut by 6 bases and J by 1 base, with 13 bases left in between. Germline V CDR1 and CDR2: SNHLY, FYNNEI.

The chain recombines TRBV6-6 with TRBJ1-1, with TRBD1 as a possible D gene (5 bases). Germline CDR1 MNHNY, CDR2 SVGAGI (reference sequence). The V end was cut by 5 bases, the J end by 0 bases, with 13 bases between. The CDR3 length is 15 residues. CDR3 region: CASSTGRGMNTEAFF. The DNA for the CDR3 is TGTGCCAGCAGTACAGGTCGGGGGATGAACACTGAAGCTTTCTTT.

This sequence joins TRBV6-5 and TRBJ1-1; perhaps TRBD1 as D (6 bases). Germline-derived CDR1 and CDR2 are MNHEY and SVGAGI. The CDR3 is made up of 13 amino acids. The ends were cut back, 6 bases at V and 7 bases at J, with 15 bases in the middle. The CDR3 loop is CASSYLGADEAFF. CDR3 DNA sequence: TGTGCCAGCAGCTACCTGGGGGCGGATGAAGCTTTCTTT.

The J gene is TRBJ1-2, the V gene TRBV7-2; 7 bases are shared with TRBD1. J gave up 4 bases and V 3 bases, and 8 bases lay outside the gene matches. The CDR3 sequence is 15 residues long. Germline V gene lookup returns CDR1 SGHTA and CDR2 FQGNSA. This chain's CDR3 is CASSFDLRGVYGYTF. The CDR3 coding sequence is TGTGCCAGCAGCTTCGACCTCAGGGGGGTCTATGGCTACACCTTC.

J is TRBJ1-4 and V is TRBV7-9, with no clear D. The V end lost 5 bases, the J end lost 3 bases, and 7 bases lay between the germline ends. The germline CDR1 and CDR2 sequences are SEHNR and FQNEAQ (reference sequence). This CDR3 spans 13 amino acids. The CDR3 DNA sequence: TGTGCCAGCAGCCTCCTCCCTAATGAAAAACTGTTTTTT. It translates to CASSLLPNEKLFF.

V is TRBV2 and J is TRBJ1-5; a weak D match, TRBD1 (6 bases). Trimming cost V 6 bases and J 6 bases, with 18 bases left between them. Germline loops: CDR1 SNHLY, CDR2 FYNNEI. The CDR3 extends over 15 amino acids. CDR3 in DNA: TGTGCCAGCAGCTACGCCACGGGGGGCTTTCAGCCCCAGCATTTT. This codes for CASSYATGGFQPQHF.

The chain joins TRBV29-1 to TRBJ2-7, with 15 bases lining up with TRBD2. V trimming: 6 bases; J trimming: 0 bases; junction bases outside the gene matches: 6. The length of the CDR3 is 16 residues. Germline CDR1 and CDR2: SQVTM and ANQGSEA. CDR3: CSVKRGLAGGSYEQYF. The CDR3 bases are TGCAGCGTGAAGAGGGGACTAGCGGGGGGCTCCTACGAGCAGTACTTC.

V and J are TRBV2 and TRBJ1-4; no definite D call. V lost 5 bases to trimming and J lost 0 bases, with 7 bases between them. The length of the CDR3 is 14 residues. CDR1 is SNHLY, CDR2 FYNNEI, per germline. The CDR3 bases are TGTGCCAGCAGTTACGGAGCAACTAATGAAAAACTGTTTTTT. Translating gives CASSYGATNEKLFF. Using reference TRBV2 and TRBJ1-4 for the parts outside the CDR3, the full variable domain is EPEVTQTPSHQVTQMGQEVILRCVPISNHLYFYWYRQILGQKVEFLVSFYNNEISEKSEIFDDQFSVERPDGSNFTLKIRSTKLEDSAMYFCASSYGATNEKLFFGSGTQLSVL.

The V gene is TRBV30, the J gene TRBJ2-5, with no clear D. The germline gives CDR1 GTSNPN, CDR2 SVGIG (reference sequence). The CDR3 covers 12 residues. Trimming removed 2 bases from V and 5 bases from J, with 9 bases in between. Here the CDR3 DNA reads TGTGCCTGGAGTACCCTCCGGGAGACCCAGTACTTC. Its protein product is CAWSTLRETQYF.